This T cell receptor (beta chain) was recovered during a study of blood T cell repertoires in COVID-19. The CDR3 loop spans 16 amino acids. Unmatched junction bases numbered 5, after V lost 5 bases and J lost 0 bases. Germline CDR1 and CDR2: LNHDA and SQIVND (reference sequence). The method was immunoSEQ multiplex PCR; TCRdb's version includes in-frame clones alone and lacks a portion of them. This table has about 59,000 clones, about 90% appearing once. The V and J genes are TRBV19 and TRBJ2-2, with 8 nucleotides matching TRBD1. Sequenced material: peripheral blood. The source is a man aged 80 or over in a cohort sampled during active COVID-19. The chain's CDR3 is CASSLGQGTNTGELFF. The DNA for the CDR3 is TGTGCCAGTAGTCTCGGACAGGGTACGAACACCGGGGAGCTGTTTTTT.